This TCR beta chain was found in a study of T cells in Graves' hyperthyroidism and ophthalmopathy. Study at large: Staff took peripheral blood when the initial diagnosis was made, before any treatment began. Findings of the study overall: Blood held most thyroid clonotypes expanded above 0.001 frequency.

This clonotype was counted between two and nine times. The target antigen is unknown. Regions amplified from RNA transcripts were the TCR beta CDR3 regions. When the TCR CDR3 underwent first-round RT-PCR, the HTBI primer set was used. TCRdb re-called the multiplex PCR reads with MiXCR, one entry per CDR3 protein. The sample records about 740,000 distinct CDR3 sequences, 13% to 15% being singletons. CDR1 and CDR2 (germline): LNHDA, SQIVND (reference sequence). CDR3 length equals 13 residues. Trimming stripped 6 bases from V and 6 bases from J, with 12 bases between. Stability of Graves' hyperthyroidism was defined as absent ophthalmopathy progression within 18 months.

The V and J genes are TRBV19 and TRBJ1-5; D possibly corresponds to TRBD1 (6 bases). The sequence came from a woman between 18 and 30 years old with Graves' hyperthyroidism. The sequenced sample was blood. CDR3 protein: CASRKDSLQPQHF. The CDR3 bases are TGTGCCAGTAGAAAGGACAGTCTTCAGCCCCAGCATTTT.